The 18 T cell receptor beta chains below were found in one sample sequenced in a study of Ad26.COV2.S vaccination and SARS-CoV-2 variants. Sample treatment: roughly 18 received Ad26.COV2.S at low or high dose, single or two shots; roughly five received placebo; per-sample allocation not given. The samples date from day 63 after the first vaccine or placebo injection. Libraries were prepared by immunoSEQ multiplex PCR; TCRdb keeps only in-frame clonotypes and omits some of them. The repertoire holds about 400,000 clones, with 83% as singletons. This sample comprised peripheral blood, obtained in a trial of Ad26.COV2.S vaccine versus placebo. The receptor source for this set is a person between 18 and 65 years old who received the Ad26.COV2.S COVID-19 vaccine or a placebo.

This clone has only a few counts. The chain combines TRBV19 with TRBJ2-3, with 9 bases aligning to TRBD1. V lost 5 bases to trimming and J lost 5 bases; unmatched junction nucleotides: 14. The germline V gene encodes CDR1 LNHDA and CDR2 SQIVND (reference sequence). The CDR3 runs 17 residues. CDR3 nucleotide sequence: TGTGCCAGTAGTTCATCCGGGACAGGGATGGGAAGAGATACGCAGTATTTT. This sequence encodes CASSSSGTGMGRDTQYF.

V is TRBV7-9 and J is TRBJ1-1; 11 positions match TRBD1. This CDR3 is built from 14 residues. The V and J ends lost 5 bases and 4 bases, in that order; junction bases with no gene match: 3. The germline gives CDR1 SEHNR, CDR2 FQNEAQ (reference sequence). CDR3 sequence reads: CASSRTGGVTEAFF. The CDR3 DNA reads as TGTGCCAGCAGCCGGACAGGGGGCGTCACTGAAGCTTTCTTT.

The CDR3 loop is CSVVVLQGALNTEAFF. The DNA of the CDR3 is TGCAGCGTTGTGGTCCTACAGGGGGCATTGAACACTGAAGCTTTCTTT. This chain uses TRBV29-1 with TRBJ1-1; 9 positions match TRBD1. V shed 4 bases, J shed 0 bases, and the junction held 9 bases outside the gene matches. Germline V gives CDR1 SQVTM, CDR2 ANQGSEA. This CDR3 has 16 residues. Supplemented by reference TRBV29-1 and TRBJ1-1, the full variable domain reads SAVISQKPSRDICQRGTSLTIQCQVDSQVTMMFWYRQQPGQSLTLIATANQGSEATYESGFVIDKFPISRPNLTFSTLTVSNMSPEDSSIYLCSVVVLQGALNTEAFFGQGTRLTVV.

The chain carries TRBV5-1 and TRBJ2-2; the D gene is possibly TRBD1 (6 bases). V was pared by 4 bases and J by 1 base, with 11 bases between. Germline V gene data show CDR1 as SGHRS and CDR2 as YFSETQ. This CDR3 is built from 15 residues. Here the CDR3 DNA reads TGCGCCAGCAGCCCAACGGGACAGAACACCGGGGAGCTGTTTTTT. Translation: CASSPTGQNTGELFF.

The J gene is TRBJ1-2, the V gene TRBV25-1; D is perhaps TRBD1 (5 bases). The CDR3 length is 17 residues. Trimming removed 5 bases at V and 4 bases at J, with 23 bases between. Germline values: CDR1 MGHDK, CDR2 SYGVNS. CDR3: CASSPPGAGLGSYGYTF. The CDR3 bases are TGTGCCAGCAGTCCCCCAGGAGCAGGGCTAGGCAGCTATGGCTACACCTTC.

For the CDR3, the DNA is TGTGCCAGCAGTCGAGGACTAGCGGGAGGGCGGACCACCGGGGAGCTGTTTTTT. This encodes CASSRGLAGGRTTGELFF. This chain uses TRBV6-6 with TRBJ2-2, with 15 bases fitting TRBD2. J was trimmed by 4 bases and V by 5 bases; bases with no gene match: 8. This CDR3 is built from 18 residues. The V gene's germline CDR1 is MNHNY and CDR2 SVGAGI (reference sequence).

This clone has more than one count but fewer than ten. The genes are TRBV20-1 and TRBJ2-1, with a possible D match to TRBD2 (6 bases). There are 14 residues in the CDR3. The V end was cut by 3 bases, the J end by 4 bases, with 13 bases between. Germline-derived CDR1 and CDR2 are DFQATT and SNEGSKA (reference sequence). This CDR3 is CSASFGGFYNEQFF. The CDR3 DNA sequence: TGCAGTGCTAGTTTCGGAGGGTTTTACAATGAGCAGTTCTTC.

CDR3 in amino acids: CASSQSSGGMKTQYF. The CDR3 DNA sequence: TGCGCCAGCAGCCAGAGTAGCGGGGGGATGAAGACCCAGTACTTC. The chain has TRBV5-1 and TRBJ2-5, with TRBD2 matching 10 bases. The CDR3 has 15 residues. The V segment lost 4 bases and the J segment 6 bases; nucleotides outside the gene matches: 9. Germline CDR1 SGHRS, CDR2 YFSETQ.

J is TRBJ2-1 and V is TRBV11-3; 7 bases map to TRBD1. This CDR3 region has 14 residues. After removal of 2 bases from V and 6 bases from J, the junction contained 4 bases not matched to a gene. CDR1 and CDR2 from the germline V gene are SGHNT and YENEEA. CDR3 bases: TGTGCCAGCAGCTTAAGGGACAGCCTCAATGAGCAGTTCTTC. It yields the protein CASSLRDSLNEQFF.

In this sample, this clone turned up once. CDR3 bases: TGTGCCTGGAGTGGACAGGGCGCCAACGTCCTGACTTTC. Translated, it gives CAWSGQGANVLTF. The gene calls are TRBV30 and TRBJ2-6, with 7 nucleotides matching TRBD1. The CDR3 totals 13 residues. With V trimmed by 1 base and J by 7 bases, 1 base remained unmatched. The V gene's germline CDR1 is GTSNPN and CDR2 SVGIG (reference sequence).

The rearrangement joins TRBV9 to TRBJ2-7; 11 nucleotides agree with TRBD1. The CDR3 is 15 amino acids. Germline-derived CDR1 and CDR2 are SGDLS and YYNGEE. J was trimmed by 3 bases and V by 3 bases; bases with no gene match: 5. For the CDR3, the DNA is TGTGCCAGCAGCGCCGGACAGGGGGCTATCTACGAGCAGTACTTC. Its translation is CASSAGQGAIYEQYF. The complete variable domain, with remaining parts taken from reference TRBV9 and TRBJ2-7, reads DSGVTQTPKHLITATGQRVTLRCSPRSGDLSVYWYQQSLDQGLQFLIQYYNGEERAKGNILERFSAQQFPDLHSELNLSSLELGDSALYFCASSAGQGAIYEQYFGPGTRLTVT.

This clone was recorded only once. The J gene is TRBJ2-3, the V gene TRBV29-1; weak D call: TRBD2 (5 bases). The CDR3 runs 12 residues. V was trimmed by 4 bases and J by 5 bases, leaving 10 bases between them. Germline V gene data show CDR1 as SQVTM and CDR2 as ANQGSEA. The CDR3 reads CSVGARGDTQYF. CDR3 sequence (DNA): TGCAGCGTTGGGGCACGGGGAGATACGCAGTATTTT.

The chain has TRBV10-1 and TRBJ2-3; possibly TRBD2 for D (6 bases). Germline loops: CDR1 WNHNN, CDR2 SYGVQD (reference sequence). The CDR3 extends over 12 amino acids. With 8 bases removed from V and 5 bases from J, the gap between germline ends came to 11 bases. The CDR3 is CASRSSGDTQYF. CDR3 bases: TGCGCCAGCCGTAGTAGCGGAGATACGCAGTATTTT.

The rearrangement links TRBV5-1 to TRBJ1-1, with D maybe TRBD1 (6 bases). The CDR3 runs to 14 residues. The V gene's germline CDR1 is SGHRS and CDR2 YFSETQ. V was clipped by 4 bases and J by 4 bases, with 14 bases between them. In nucleotides, the CDR3 is TGCGCCAGCAGCCTCTTCGGGGGCATCACTGAAGCTTTCTTT. Its translation: CASSLFGGITEAFF.

The V gene is TRBV7-9, the J gene TRBJ1-1; no clear D gene. The germline V gene has CDR1 SEHNR and CDR2 FQNEAQ (reference sequence). The CDR3 has 13 residues. Trimming stripped 1 base from V and 8 bases from J, with 11 bases between. The CDR3 DNA follows: TGTGCCAGCAGCTTAGACGGGAACTCCGAAGCTTTCTTT. Its translation is CASSLDGNSEAFF.

This clone appeared many times. J is TRBJ2-5 and V is TRBV4-3; D is undetermined. The CDR3 spans 14 residues. With 0 bases removed from V and 5 bases from J, the gap between germline ends came to 10 bases. Germline loops: CDR1 LGHNA, CDR2 YSLEER. The CDR3 DNA is TGCGCCAGCAGCCAAGATTTGAGTGGGGAGACCCAGTACTTC. It yields the protein CASSQDLSGETQYF.

The rearrangement uses TRBV27 and TRBJ1-6, with 11 bases that match TRBD1. The junction had 13 bases not matched to a gene; V was cut back by 8 bases and J by 7 bases. This CDR3 has 17 amino acids. Looked up from germline, CDR1 is MNHEY and CDR2 is SMNVEV (reference sequence). The CDR3 protein is CASSKTPGTGGNSPLHF. The CDR3 DNA follows: TGTGCCAGCTCGAAGACGCCGGGGACAGGGGGAAATTCACCCCTCCACTTT.

The chain uses TRBV30 and TRBJ1-2; the D is unclear. There are 15 residues in the CDR3. The germline V gene has CDR1 GTSNPN and CDR2 SVGIG (reference sequence). The V gene lost 3 bases and the J gene lost 5 bases, with 19 bases spanning the gap. The CDR3, as DNA: TGTGCCTGGAGCACAAATATAAGGGCCCCTTATGGCTACACCTTC. Residues: CAWSTNIRAPYGYTF.